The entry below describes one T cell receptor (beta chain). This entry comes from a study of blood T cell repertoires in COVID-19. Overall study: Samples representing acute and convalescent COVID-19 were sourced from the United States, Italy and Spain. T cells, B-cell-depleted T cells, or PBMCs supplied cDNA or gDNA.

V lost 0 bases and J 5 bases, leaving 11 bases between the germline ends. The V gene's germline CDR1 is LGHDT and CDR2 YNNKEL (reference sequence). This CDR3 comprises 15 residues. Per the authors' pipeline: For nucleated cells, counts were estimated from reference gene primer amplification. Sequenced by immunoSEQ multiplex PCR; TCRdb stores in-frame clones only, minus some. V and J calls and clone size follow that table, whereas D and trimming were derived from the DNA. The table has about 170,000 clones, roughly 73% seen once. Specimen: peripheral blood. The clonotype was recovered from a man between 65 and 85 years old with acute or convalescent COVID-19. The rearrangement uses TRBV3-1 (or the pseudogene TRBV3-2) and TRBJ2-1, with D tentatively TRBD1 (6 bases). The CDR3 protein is CASSQEGTGNNEQFF. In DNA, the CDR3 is TGTGCCAGCAGCCAAGAAGGAACAGGGAACAATGAGCAGTTCTTC.